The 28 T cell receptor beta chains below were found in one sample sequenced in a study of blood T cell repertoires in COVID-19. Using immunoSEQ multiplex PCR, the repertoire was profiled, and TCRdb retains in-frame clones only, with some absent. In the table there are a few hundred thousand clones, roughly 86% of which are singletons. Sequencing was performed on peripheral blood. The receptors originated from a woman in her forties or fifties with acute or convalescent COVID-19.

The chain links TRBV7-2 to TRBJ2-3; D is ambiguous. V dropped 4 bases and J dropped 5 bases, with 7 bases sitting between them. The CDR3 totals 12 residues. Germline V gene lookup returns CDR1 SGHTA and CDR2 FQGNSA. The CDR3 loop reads CASSSLLDTQYF. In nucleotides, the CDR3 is TGTGCCAGCAGCTCCCTATTAGATACGCAGTATTTT.

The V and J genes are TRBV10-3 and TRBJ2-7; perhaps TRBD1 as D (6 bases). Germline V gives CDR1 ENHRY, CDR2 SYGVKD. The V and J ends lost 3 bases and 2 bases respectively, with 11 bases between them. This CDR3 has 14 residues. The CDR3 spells CAISDNQGTYEQYF. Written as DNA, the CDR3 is TGTGCCATCAGTGACAACCAGGGGACCTACGAGCAGTACTTC.

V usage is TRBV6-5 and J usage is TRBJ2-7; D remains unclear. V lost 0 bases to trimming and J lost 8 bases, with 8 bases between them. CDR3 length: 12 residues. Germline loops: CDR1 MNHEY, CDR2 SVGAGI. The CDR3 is CASSYSRTQQYF. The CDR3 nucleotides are TGTGCCAGCAGTTACTCGAGAACGCAGCAGTACTTC.

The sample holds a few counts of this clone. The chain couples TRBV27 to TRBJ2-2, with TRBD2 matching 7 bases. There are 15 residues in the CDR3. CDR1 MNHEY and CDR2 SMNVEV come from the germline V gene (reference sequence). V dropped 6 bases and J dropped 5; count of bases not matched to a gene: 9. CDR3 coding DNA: TGTGCCAGCAGCCCACGCGGGAGAGCAACCGGGGAGCTGTTTTTT. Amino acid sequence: CASSPRGRATGELFF.

The CDR3 spells CATSDFRARTGELFF. For the CDR3, the DNA is TGTGCCACCAGTGATTTCAGGGCCAGGACCGGGGAGCTGTTTTTT. The gene calls are TRBV24-1 and TRBJ2-2; possibly TRBD1 for D (5 bases). The CDR3 sequence is 15 residues long. V gave up 1 base and J gave up 5 bases, with 10 bases separating them. Germline V lookup: CDR1 KGHDR, CDR2 SFDVKD.

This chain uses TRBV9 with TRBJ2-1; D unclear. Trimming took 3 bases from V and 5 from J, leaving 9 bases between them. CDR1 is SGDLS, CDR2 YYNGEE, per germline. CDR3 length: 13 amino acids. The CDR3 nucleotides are TGTGCCAGCAGCGGGAGCCCCCACAATGAGCAGTTCTTC. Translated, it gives CASSGSPHNEQFF.

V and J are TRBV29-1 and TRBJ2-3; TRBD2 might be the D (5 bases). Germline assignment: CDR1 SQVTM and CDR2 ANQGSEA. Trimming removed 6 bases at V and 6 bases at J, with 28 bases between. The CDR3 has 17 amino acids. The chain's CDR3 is CSVLIIRTHSSVDTQYF. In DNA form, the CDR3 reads TGCAGCGTCTTAATAATCAGGACTCACTCGTCGGTGGATACGCAGTATTTT.

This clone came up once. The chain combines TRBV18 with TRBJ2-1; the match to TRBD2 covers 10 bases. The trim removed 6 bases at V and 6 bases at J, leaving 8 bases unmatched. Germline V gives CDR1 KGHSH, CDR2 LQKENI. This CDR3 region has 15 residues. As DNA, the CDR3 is TGTGCCAGCTCGCCTCTAGCGGGAGATGGCAATGAGCAGTTCTTC. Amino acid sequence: CASSPLAGDGNEQFF.

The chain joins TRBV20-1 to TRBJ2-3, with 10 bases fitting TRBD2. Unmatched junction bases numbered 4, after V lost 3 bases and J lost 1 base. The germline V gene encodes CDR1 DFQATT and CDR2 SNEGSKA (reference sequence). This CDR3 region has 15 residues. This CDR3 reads CSASILAGRTDTQYF. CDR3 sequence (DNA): TGCAGTGCTAGTATACTAGCGGGACGCACAGATACGCAGTATTTT.

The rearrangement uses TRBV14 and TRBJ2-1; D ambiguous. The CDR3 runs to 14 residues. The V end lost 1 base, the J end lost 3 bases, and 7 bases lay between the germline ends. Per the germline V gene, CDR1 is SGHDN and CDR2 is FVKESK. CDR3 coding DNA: TGTGCCAGCAGCCAAGGGCAGGTCTACAATGAGCAGTTCTTC. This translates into CASSQGQVYNEQFF.

The CDR3 region has the DNA TGTGCCAGCAGCTTAATGGGACAAACTGCAGAGACCCAGTACTTC. Translated: CASSLMGQTAETQYF. The rearrangement joins TRBV7-6 to TRBJ2-5, with D perhaps matching TRBD1 (6 bases). Trimming took 2 bases from V and 4 from J, leaving 14 bases between them. The CDR3 is 15 amino acids. The V gene's germline CDR1 is SGHVS and CDR2 FNYEAQ.

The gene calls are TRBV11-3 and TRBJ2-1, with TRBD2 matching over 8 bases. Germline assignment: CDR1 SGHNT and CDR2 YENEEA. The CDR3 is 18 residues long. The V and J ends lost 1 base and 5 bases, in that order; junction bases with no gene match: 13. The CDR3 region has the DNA TGTGCCAGCAGCTTAGTTTCCGGTCCGGCGGGGGGAGACAATGAGCAGTTCTTC. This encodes CASSLVSGPAGGDNEQFF. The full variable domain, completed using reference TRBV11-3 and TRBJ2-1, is EAGVVQSPRYKIIEKKQPVAFWCNPISGHNTLYWYLQNLGQGPELLIRYENEEAVDDSQLPKDRFSAERLKGVDSTLKIQPAELGDSAVYLCASSLVSGPAGGDNEQFFGPGTRLTVL.

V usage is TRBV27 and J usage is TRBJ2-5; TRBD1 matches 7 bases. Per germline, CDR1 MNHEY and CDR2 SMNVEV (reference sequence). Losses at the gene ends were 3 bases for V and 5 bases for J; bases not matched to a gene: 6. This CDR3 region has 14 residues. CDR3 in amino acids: CASSLGRGMETQYF. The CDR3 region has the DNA TGTGCCAGCAGTTTGGGCAGGGGGATGGAGACCCAGTACTTC.

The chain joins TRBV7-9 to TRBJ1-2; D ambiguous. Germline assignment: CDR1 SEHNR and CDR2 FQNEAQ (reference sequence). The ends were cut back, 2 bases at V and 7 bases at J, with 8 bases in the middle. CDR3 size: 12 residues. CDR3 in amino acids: CASSLPERGYTF. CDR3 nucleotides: TGTGCCAGCAGCTTACCAGAACGTGGCTACACCTTC.

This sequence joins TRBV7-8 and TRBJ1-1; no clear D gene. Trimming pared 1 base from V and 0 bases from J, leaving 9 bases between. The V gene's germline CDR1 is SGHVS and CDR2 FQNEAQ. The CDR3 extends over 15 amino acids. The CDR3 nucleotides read TGTGCCAGCAGCTTAGAAGCATCTATGAACACTGAAGCTTTCTTT. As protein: CASSLEASMNTEAFF.

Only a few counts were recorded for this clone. The CDR3 loop is CASSPQTGGGELFF. CDR3 nucleotides: TGTGCCAGCAGTCCCCAGACAGGAGGAGGGGAGCTGTTTTTT. The rearrangement links TRBV6-5 to TRBJ2-2, with TRBD1 as a possible D gene (6 bases). The CDR3 contains 14 residues. The V and J ends lost 5 bases and 8 bases respectively, with 15 bases between them. The germline V gene encodes CDR1 MNHEY and CDR2 SVGAGI.

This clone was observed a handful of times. CDR3 nucleotide sequence: TGTGCCAGCAGCTTAGCAAGCGGGGTGATCTCCTACGAGCAGTACTTC. It specifies CASSLASGVISYEQYF. The rearrangement uses TRBV7-6 and TRBJ2-7; 7 nucleotides match TRBD2. The CDR3 totals 16 residues. The V and J ends lost 0 bases and 0 bases, in that order; junction bases with no gene match: 5. CDR1 is SGHVS, CDR2 FNYEAQ, per germline.

CDR3 in amino acids: CASSIQGAGNTIYF. In nucleotides, the CDR3 is TGTGCCAGCAGCATACAGGGCGCTGGAAACACCATATATTTT. The genes are TRBV5-4 and TRBJ1-3, with a weak D call TRBD1 (6 bases). The germline V gene has CDR1 SGHNT and CDR2 YYREEE (reference sequence). CDR3 length equals 14 residues. Trimming left V 4 bases short and J 2 bases short, with 10 bases between.

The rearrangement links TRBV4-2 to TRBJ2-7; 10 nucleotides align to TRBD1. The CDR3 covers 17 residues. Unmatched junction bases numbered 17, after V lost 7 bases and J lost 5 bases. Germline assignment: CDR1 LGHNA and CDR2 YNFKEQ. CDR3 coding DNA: TGTGCCAGCACAACTGATCTATCCGGGACAGGGGTCCACGAGCAGTACTTC. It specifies CASTTDLSGTGVHEQYF.

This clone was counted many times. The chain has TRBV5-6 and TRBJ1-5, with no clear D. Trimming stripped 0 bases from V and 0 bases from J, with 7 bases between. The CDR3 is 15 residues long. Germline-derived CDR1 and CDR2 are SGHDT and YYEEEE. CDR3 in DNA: TGTGCCAGCAGCTTGGCTGGCAGTAGCAATCAGCCCCAGCATTTT. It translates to CASSLAGSSNQPQHF.

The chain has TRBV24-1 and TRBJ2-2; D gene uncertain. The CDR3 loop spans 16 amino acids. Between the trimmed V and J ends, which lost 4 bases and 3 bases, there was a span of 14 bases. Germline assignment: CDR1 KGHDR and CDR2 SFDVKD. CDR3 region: CATSDLPTLDTGELFF. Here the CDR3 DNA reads TGTGCCACCAGTGACCTCCCTACTTTGGACACCGGGGAGCTGTTTTTT.

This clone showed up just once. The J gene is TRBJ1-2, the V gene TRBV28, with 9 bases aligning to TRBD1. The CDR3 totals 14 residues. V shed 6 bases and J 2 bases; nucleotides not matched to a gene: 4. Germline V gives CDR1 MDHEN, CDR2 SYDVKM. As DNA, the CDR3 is TGTGCCAGCAGCGAAGGGACAGGGAACTATGGCTACACCTTC. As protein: CASSEGTGNYGYTF.

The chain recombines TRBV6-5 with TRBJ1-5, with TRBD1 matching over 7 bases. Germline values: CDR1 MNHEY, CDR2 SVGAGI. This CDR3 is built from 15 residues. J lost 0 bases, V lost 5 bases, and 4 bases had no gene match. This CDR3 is CASSPGTVSNQPQHF. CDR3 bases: TGTGCCAGCAGTCCCGGGACAGTTAGCAATCAGCCCCAGCATTTT.

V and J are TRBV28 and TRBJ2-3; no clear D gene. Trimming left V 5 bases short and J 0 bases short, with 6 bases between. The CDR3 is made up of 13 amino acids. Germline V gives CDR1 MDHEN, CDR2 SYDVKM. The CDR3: CASSPQSTDTQYF. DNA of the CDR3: TGTGCCAGCAGTCCCCAAAGCACAGATACGCAGTATTTT.

The CDR3 is CASSPPWRGGPNEQYF. The CDR3 coding sequence is TGTGCCAGCTCACCCCCCTGGAGGGGGGGGCCGAACGAGCAGTACTTC. The chain is built from TRBV18 and TRBJ2-7; possible D gene TRBD2, 7 bases. V shed 3 bases and J shed 5 bases, with 20 bases lying between them. Germline V gene sequence: CDR1 KGHSH, CDR2 LQKENI. The CDR3 spans 16 residues. Full variable domain (missing parts from reference TRBV18 and TRBJ2-7): NAGVMQNPRHLVRRRGQEARLRCSPMKGHSHVYWYRQLPEEGLKFMVYLQKENIIDESGMPKERFSAEFPKEGPSILRIQQVVRGDSAAYFCASSPPWRGGPNEQYFGPGTRLTVT.

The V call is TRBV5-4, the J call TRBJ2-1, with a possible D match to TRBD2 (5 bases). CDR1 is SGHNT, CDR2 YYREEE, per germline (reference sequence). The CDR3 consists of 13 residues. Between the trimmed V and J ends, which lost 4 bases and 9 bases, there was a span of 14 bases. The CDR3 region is CASSGRRDTEQFF. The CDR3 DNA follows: TGTGCCAGCAGCGGGAGAAGAGACACTGAGCAGTTCTTC.

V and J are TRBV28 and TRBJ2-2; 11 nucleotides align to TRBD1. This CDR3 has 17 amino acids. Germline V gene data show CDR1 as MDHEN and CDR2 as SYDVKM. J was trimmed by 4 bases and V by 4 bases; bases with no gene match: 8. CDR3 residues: CASSSAGQGVGTGELFF. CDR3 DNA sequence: TGTGCCAGCAGTTCGGCGGGACAGGGGGTTGGCACCGGGGAGCTGTTTTTT.

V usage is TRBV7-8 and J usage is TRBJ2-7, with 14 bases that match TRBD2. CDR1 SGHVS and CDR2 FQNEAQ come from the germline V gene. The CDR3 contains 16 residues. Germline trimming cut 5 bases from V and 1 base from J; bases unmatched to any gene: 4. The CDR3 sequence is CASSPGTSGRSYEQYF. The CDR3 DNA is TGTGCCAGCAGCCCTGGGACTAGCGGGAGATCCTACGAGCAGTACTTC.